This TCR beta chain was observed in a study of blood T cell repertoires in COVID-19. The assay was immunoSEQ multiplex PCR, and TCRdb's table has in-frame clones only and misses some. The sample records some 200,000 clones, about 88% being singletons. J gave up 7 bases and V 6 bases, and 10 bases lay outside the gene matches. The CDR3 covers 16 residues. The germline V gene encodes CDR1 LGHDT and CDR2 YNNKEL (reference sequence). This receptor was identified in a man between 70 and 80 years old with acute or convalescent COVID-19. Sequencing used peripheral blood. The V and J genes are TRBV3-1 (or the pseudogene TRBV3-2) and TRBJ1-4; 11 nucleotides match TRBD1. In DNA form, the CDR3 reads TGTGCCAGCAGTCCCAAAGGACAGGGGGCAGGTGAAAAACTGTTTTTT. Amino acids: CASSPKGQGAGEKLFF.